These T cell receptor beta chains were read from a single sample in a study of cytomegalovirus exposure and HLA in healthy donors. Using immunoSEQ multiplex PCR, the repertoire was profiled, and TCRdb retains in-frame clones only, with some absent. The sample has 100,000 to 150,000 clones, about 80% seen once. The sample consisted of PBMCs. The origin of the receptors is a man aged 40-50 years in good health and CMV-seronegative. Each CDR3 is given without its conserved first and last residue. A D gene is named only where the DNA matches it firmly.

V: TRBV7-3
J: TRBJ2-3
D: TRBD2
CDR3: ASSLTRGGTDTQY

V: TRBV21-1
J: TRBJ2-6
D: .
CDR3: ASSKGKSGANVLT

V: TRBV4-3
J: TRBJ1-2
D: TRBD1
CDR3: ASSQVQGTGYVYT

V: TRBV12-5
J: TRBJ2-3
D: .
CDR3: ASGSEGDTQY

V: TRBV4-2
J: TRBJ2-6
D: .
CDR3: ASSQEAGSGANGLT

V: TRBV11-2
J: TRBJ1-6
D: TRBD1
CDR3: ASSSTGGKSPLH

V: TRBV6-1
J: TRBJ1-5
D: .
CDR3: ASSDREGNQPQH

V: TRBV5-4
J: TRBJ2-3
D: .
CDR3: ASSSLGNGGTDTQY

V: TRBV13
J: TRBJ2-7
D: TRBD1
CDR3: ASSLSRQGANYEQY

V: TRBV25-1
J: TRBJ2-1
D: .
CDR3: ASREQEYNEQF

V: TRBV6-5
J: TRBJ1-1
D: TRBD1
CDR3: ASSPKGAFAEAF

V: TRBV5-6
J: TRBJ1-1
D: .
CDR3: ASSFRGAAEAF

V: TRBV30
J: TRBJ2-4
D: TRBD2
CDR3: AWSPGGAQFNIQY

V: TRBV7-9
J: TRBJ2-2
D: TRBD2
CDR3: ASSSTSGGLNTGELF

V: TRBV30
J: TRBJ2-7
D: .
CDR3: AWRGPGRTASYEQY

V: TRBV2
J: TRBJ2-5
D: TRBD1
CDR3: ASRQGPGETQY

V: TRBV6-1
J: TRBJ1-2
D: .
CDR3: ASSSGRTYGYT

V: TRBV19
J: TRBJ1-2
D: .
CDR3: ATLRGGYGYT

V: TRBV5-6
J: TRBJ1-2
D: TRBD1
CDR3: ASMRTGGYGYT

V: TRBV2
J: TRBJ2-7
D: .
CDR3: ASSGEGRYEQY

V: TRBV5-1
J: TRBJ1-2
D: TRBD1
CDR3: ASSLDRGAYGYT

V: TRBV19
J: TRBJ2-5
D: TRBD1
CDR3: ASSMRTGTSETQY